These 18 T cell receptor beta chains were sequenced from one sample in a study of OX40 agonist ivuxolimab in advanced cancers. Clones were read by immunoSEQ multiplex PCR, and TCRdb kept only the in-frame ones, dropping some. The sample records 80,000 to 100,000 clones, roughly 88% being singletons. The sequencing used CD4+ or CD8+ T cells sorted from blood, collected in a trial of the OX40 agonist ivuxolimab. Receptor source: an adult with an advanced solid tumor such as melanoma, head and neck, liver or kidney cancer.

The chain uses TRBV5-1 and TRBJ2-7; D call uncertain. Between the trimmed V and J ends, which lost 0 bases and 6 bases, there was a span of 10 bases. CDR1 SGHRS and CDR2 YFSETQ come from the germline V gene. The CDR3 covers 13 residues. CDR3 nucleotides: TGCGCCAGCAGCTTGGCCGGTAGGGCCGAGCAGTACTTC. This gives the protein CASSLAGRAEQYF.

The gene calls are TRBV7-2 and TRBJ2-7; 8 positions match TRBD1. The J segment lost 5 bases and the V segment lost 5 bases, leaving 14 bases of the junction unmatched. There are 16 residues in the CDR3. Per germline, CDR1 SGHTA and CDR2 FQGNSA. CDR3 residues: CASSQMTGVPSHEQYF. CDR3 bases: TGTGCCAGCAGCCAAATGACAGGGGTGCCCTCGCACGAGCAGTACTTC.

The V call is TRBV7-8, the J call TRBJ1-2; possible D gene TRBD1, 6 bases. The germline V gene encodes CDR1 SGHVS and CDR2 FQNEAQ. V was trimmed by 5 bases and J by 2 bases, leaving 12 bases between them. The CDR3 contains 14 residues. The CDR3 is CASSRRTENYGYTF. The CDR3 nucleotides read TGTGCCAGCAGCCGCAGGACAGAGAACTATGGCTACACCTTC.

The chain uses TRBV11-3 and TRBJ2-7; TRBD2 matches 7 bases. The germline V gene encodes CDR1 SGHNT and CDR2 YENEEA. This CDR3 has 14 residues. V dropped 5 bases and J dropped 2; count of bases not matched to a gene: 6. CDR3 coding DNA: TGTGCCAGCAGCGGGTCTAGCGGAGCCTACGAGCAGTACTTC. It codes for CASSGSSGAYEQYF.

This clone was picked up one time. The chain is built from TRBV23-1 and TRBJ2-3; 7 positions agree with TRBD1. TRBV23-1 is treated as an ORF (open reading frame) with a function not yet certain. The ends lost 6 bases at V and 1 base at J; junction bases unmatched: 4. This CDR3 region has 14 residues. In DNA form, the CDR3 reads TGCGCCAGCAGGCAGGACAGGTGCACAGATACGCAGTATTTT. This encodes CASRQDRCTDTQYF.

The chain couples TRBV7-9 to TRBJ1-2; no definite D call. V shed 5 bases and J shed 8 bases, with 9 bases lying between them. Germline V lookup: CDR1 SEHNR, CDR2 FQNEAQ (reference sequence). This CDR3 has 11 residues. The CDR3 DNA reads TGTGCCAGCAGCCCGGACTGGGGCTACACCTTC. Encoded protein: CASSPDWGYTF.

The rearrangement uses TRBV6-6 and TRBJ2-3; no firm D call. V was pared by 7 bases and J by 1 base, with 3 bases between. Germline V gene lookup returns CDR1 MNHNY and CDR2 SVGAGI (reference sequence). This CDR3 is 11 amino acids long. Written as DNA, the CDR3 is TGTGCCAGCATAGGCACAGATACGCAGTATTTT. It yields the protein CASIGTDTQYF.

The chain employs TRBV7-9 and TRBJ2-5; tentative D call: TRBD2 (5 bases). This CDR3 comprises 13 residues. Deletions cut 7 bases from V and 5 bases from J, with 14 bases between. Germline V CDR1 and CDR2: SEHNR, FQNEAQ (reference sequence). The CDR3 DNA sequence: TGTGCCAGCACTCGACTTGGCGGGGAGACCCAGTACTTC. Residues: CASTRLGGETQYF.

This chain uses TRBV27 with TRBJ2-7; D not certain. The CDR3 sequence is 12 residues long. V lost 2 bases and J 3 bases, leaving 5 bases between the germline ends. Germline V gives CDR1 MNHEY, CDR2 SMNVEV (reference sequence). The CDR3 spells CASSLIGYEQYF. CDR3 coding DNA: TGTGCCAGCAGTTTAATAGGCTACGAGCAGTACTTC.

The chain combines TRBV6-1 with TRBJ1-5, with TRBD1 as a possible D gene (5 bases). V gave up 7 bases and J gave up 0 bases, with 13 bases separating them. Germline V gene data show CDR1 as MNHNS and CDR2 as SASEGT. The CDR3 is made up of 15 amino acids. The CDR3, as DNA: TGTGCCAGCATCACCCAGGGAAATAGCAATCAGCCCCAGCATTTT. This codes for CASITQGNSNQPQHF.

This clone was observed once. J is TRBJ2-5 and V is TRBV7-3; D remains unclear. The CDR3 sequence is 14 residues long. Germline CDR1 is SGHTA and CDR2 is FQGTGA. Trimming pared 5 bases from V and 3 bases from J, leaving 13 bases between. The CDR3 loop is CASSREGREETQYF. The CDR3 DNA is TGTGCCAGCAGCCGAGAAGGACGGGAAGAGACCCAGTACTTC.

The V gene is TRBV7-2, the J gene TRBJ2-7; 13 nucleotides match TRBD2. Unmatched junction bases numbered 6, after V lost 1 base and J lost 0 bases. CDR3 size: 18 residues. Germline CDR1 SGHTA, CDR2 FQGNSA. CDR3 DNA sequence: TGTGCCAGCAGCTTAGTAACTAGCGGGAGGGAAACCTCCTACGAGCAGTACTTC. Translation: CASSLVTSGRETSYEQYF.

This clone came up a few times. The chain couples TRBV30 to TRBJ1-2, with a weak D call TRBD1 (6 bases). V was trimmed by 2 bases and J by 4 bases, leaving 8 bases between them. The CDR3 has 12 amino acids. Germline V lookup: CDR1 GTSNPN, CDR2 SVGIG (reference sequence). In DNA, the CDR3 is TGTGCCTGGAGTCGACAGGCCTATGGCTACACCTTC. This translates into CAWSRQAYGYTF.

The gene calls are TRBV5-1 and TRBJ2-2, with no clear D. The CDR3 consists of 16 residues. Germline V gene data show CDR1 as SGHRS and CDR2 as YFSETQ. The V end lost 2 bases, the J end lost 2 bases, and 13 bases lay between the germline ends. In DNA form, the CDR3 reads TGCGCCAGCAGCTTTTTAACTGCCTCAAACACCGGGGAGCTGTTTTTT. Translating gives CASSFLTASNTGELFF.

The chain recombines TRBV11-2 with TRBJ1-1; 7 bases are shared with TRBD1. The J segment lost 4 bases and the V segment lost 3 bases, leaving 8 bases of the junction unmatched. The germline CDR1 and CDR2 sequences are SGHAT and FQNNGV. The length of the CDR3 is 15 residues. For the CDR3, the DNA is TGTGCCAGCAGCTTCACAGGGGTTGGTGGCACTGAAGCTTTCTTT. As protein: CASSFTGVGGTEAFF.

The table lists this clone with a count of one. This chain uses TRBV15 with TRBJ2-1; D tentatively reads TRBD1 or TRBD2 (5 bases each). Germline values: CDR1 LNHNV, CDR2 YYDKDF (reference sequence). V shed 6 bases and J shed 8 bases, with 11 bases lying between them. The CDR3 consists of 12 residues. The CDR3 spells CATSPGTHEQFF. In nucleotides, the CDR3 is TGTGCCACCAGTCCCGGGACCCATGAGCAGTTCTTC.

The chain couples TRBV5-1 to TRBJ1-4; D may be TRBD1 (5 bases). Germline CDR1 SGHRS, CDR2 YFSETQ. V was clipped by 4 bases and J by 5 bases, with 18 bases between them. The CDR3 has 16 amino acids. The CDR3, as DNA: TGCGCCAGCAGCAACCAGGGTATGGGGTACAATGAAAAACTGTTTTTT. Its translation is CASSNQGMGYNEKLFF.

This sequence joins TRBV15 and TRBJ1-2, with a tentative D call TRBD1 (5 bases). From germline, CDR1 is LNHNV and CDR2 YYDKDF (reference sequence). The CDR3 runs to 15 residues. The V end was cut by 0 bases, the J end by 8 bases, with 16 bases between. The CDR3: CATSRDRSGGRGYTF. The CDR3 region has the DNA TGTGCCACCAGCAGAGATAGATCCGGGGGAAGAGGCTACACCTTC.